This T cell receptor (beta chain) derives from a study of CD8 T cells in ankylosing spondylitis. Regarding the study as a whole: Blood from ankylosing spondylitis patients appeared to carry a characteristic roughly eight-variant TCR beta motif.

Many counts were recorded for this clonotype. Its matching antigen is unknown. Germline-derived CDR1 and CDR2 are MGHRA and YSYEKL. CDR3 length equals 15 residues. Trimming pared 3 bases from V and 8 bases from J, leaving 19 bases between. TCRdb itself ran the 5' RACE reads through MiXCR, one entry per CDR3 protein. Among 330,000 or so distinct CDR3 sequences, 7.5% to 9% were seen once, and the ten largest hold just over 14%. The V gene is TRBV4-1, the J gene TRBJ1-1, with D uncertain. This sequence originates from a male donor with ankylosing spondylitis. Sequencing was done on a sample of blood, either unsorted or a sorted T cell fraction (not recorded which). In DNA form, the CDR3 reads TGCGCCAGCAGCCATCCCACGAGGCTCAATTCGGAAGCTTTCTTT. Its protein product is CASSHPTRLNSEAFF.